Listed below are T cell receptor beta chains from one sample, sequenced in a study of post-analysis software for immune sequencing data. TCRdb recomputed calls from the PCR reads with MiXCR, one row per CDR3 protein. The sample lists 150,000 to 200,000 distinct CDR3 sequences; approximately 30% were seen once. Sequenced sample: blood. The receptors stem from a girl aged 10 to 17 with multiple sclerosis. CDR3s include the opening cysteine and the closing phenylalanine or tryptophan. Each record gives: D gene, J gene, V gene, CDR3 protein. D genes are given only for firm matches.

>TRBD2|TRBJ2-1|TRBV4-3
CASSPREDYNEQFF
>.|TRBJ2-5|TRBV11-2
CASSLGSQETQYF
>.|TRBJ2-3|TRBV7-2
CASIRTWGASDTQYF
>.|TRBJ2-7|TRBV30
CAWSVLSGLSHEQYF
>.|TRBJ2-3|TRBV5-6
CASSYDSSTDTQYF
>.|TRBJ1-1|TRBV15
CATEGDTEAFF
>.|TRBJ1-1|TRBV9
CASSVDPGEAFF
>.|TRBJ2-5|TRBV5-1
CASSLDRQTSQETQYF
>.|TRBJ2-4|TRBV6-5
CASSYTGLPGAKNIQYF
>.|TRBJ2-6|TRBV6-5
CASSQRTGANVLTF
>.|TRBJ2-7|TRBV12-3/TRBV12-4
CASSITRNYPAYEQYF
>TRBD1|TRBJ2-5|TRBV4-1
CASSQVGTGKETQYF
>TRBD1|TRBJ2-3|TRBV7-2
CASSHPRQGGTGTQYF
>.|TRBJ2-6|TRBV28
CASSLGGHSGANVLTF
>TRBD2|TRBJ2-1|TRBV12-3/TRBV12-4
CASSRSGLIDNEQFF
>.|TRBJ2-5|TRBV30
CAWNRQDDQETQYF
>TRBD1|TRBJ2-7|TRBV29-1
CSVGPRTGGSEQYF
>TRBD1|TRBJ2-2|TRBV20-1
CSAPASDRGRYTGELFF
>.|TRBJ2-7|TRBV27
CASSLSSRGYEQYF
>.|TRBJ1-2|TRBV27
CASSRVPGHPNGYTF
>.|TRBJ1-1|TRBV5-1
CASSFRGGPTANQAFF
>.|TRBJ2-7|TRBV27
CASSTIEAYEQYF
>.|TRBJ2-7|TRBV12-3/TRBV12-4
CASGNYEQYF
>TRBD2|TRBJ2-5|TRBV7-9
CASSLADSGRAFETQYF
>.|TRBJ1-2|TRBV27
CASSLSAGIGPYGYTF
>TRBD2|TRBJ2-3|TRBV20-1
CSARMREGDNTQYF
>.|TRBJ1-5|TRBV28
CASSFGGRGGNQPQHF
>TRBD1|TRBJ1-2|TRBV7-2
CASSFLAGGDYGYTF
>TRBD1|TRBJ1-3|TRBV3-1
CASTTSGQGENTIYF
>.|TRBJ2-7|TRBV11-2
CASSLVAGTTYEQYF
>.|.|TRBV4-2
CASSQEGGTQYF
>.|TRBJ2-5|TRBV12-3/TRBV12-4
CASSLVPSGQETQYF
>TRBD2|TRBJ2-5|TRBV2
CASKKGLAETQYF
>.|TRBJ2-7|TRBV6-5
CASSYSRRGIEEQYF
>.|TRBJ1-1|TRBV30
CAWTTGMNTEAFF
>.|TRBJ1-2|TRBV10-3
CAISELRQTTNYGYTF
>TRBD1|TRBJ1-2|TRBV5-6
CASSLGGTVYGYTF
>.|TRBJ2-7|TRBV10-3
CAISGLHEQYF
>.|TRBJ2-7|TRBV15
CATSRDRGGFSYEQYF
>.|TRBJ1-2|TRBV20-1
CSARAWANYGYTF
>.|TRBJ2-5|TRBV25-1
CASSPSPASETQYF
>TRBD2|TRBJ2-3|TRBV28
CASSPRLARTDTQYF
>TRBD1|TRBJ1-4|TRBV10-2
CASRQGALRATNEKLFF
>.|TRBJ2-7|TRBV7-2
CASSPEGGSYEQYF
>.|TRBJ1-2|TRBV5-6
CASSFKTGFYGYTF
>.|TRBJ1-4|TRBV2
CASSELDGYNEKLFF
>TRBD1|TRBJ2-5|TRBV5-1
CASTWSGQGGETQYF